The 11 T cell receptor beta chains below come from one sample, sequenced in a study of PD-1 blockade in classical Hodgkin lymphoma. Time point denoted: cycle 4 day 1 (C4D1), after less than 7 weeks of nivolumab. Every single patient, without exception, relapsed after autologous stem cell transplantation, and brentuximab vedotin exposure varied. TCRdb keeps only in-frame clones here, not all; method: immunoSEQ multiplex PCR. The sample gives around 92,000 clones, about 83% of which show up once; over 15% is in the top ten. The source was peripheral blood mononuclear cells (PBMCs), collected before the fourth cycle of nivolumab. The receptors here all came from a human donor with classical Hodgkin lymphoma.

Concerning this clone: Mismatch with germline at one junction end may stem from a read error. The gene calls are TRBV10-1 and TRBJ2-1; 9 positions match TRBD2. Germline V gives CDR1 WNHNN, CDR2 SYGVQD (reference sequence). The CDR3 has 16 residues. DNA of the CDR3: TGCACCAGCAGTGAGTCTGCTAGCGGGAACTACAATGAGCAGTTCTTC. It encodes CTSSESASGNYNEQFF.

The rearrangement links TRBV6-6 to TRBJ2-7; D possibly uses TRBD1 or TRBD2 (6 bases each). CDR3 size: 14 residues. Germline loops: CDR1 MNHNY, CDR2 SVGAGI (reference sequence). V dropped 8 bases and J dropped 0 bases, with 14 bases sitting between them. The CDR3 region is CASGLTTGSYEQYF. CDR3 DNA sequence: TGTGCCAGCGGACTAACGACAGGCTCCTACGAGCAGTACTTC.

CDR3 coding DNA: TGCAGCGGTCACAGGGATGCCGTAGAAGCTTTCTTT. It codes for CSGHRDAVEAFF. The rearrangement joins TRBV29-1 to TRBJ1-1, with a weak D call TRBD1 (6 bases). V gave up 7 bases and J gave up 8 bases, with 17 bases separating them. The CDR3 is 12 residues long. From germline, CDR1 is SQVTM and CDR2 ANQGSEA. Full variable domain (missing parts from reference TRBV29-1 and TRBJ1-1): SAVISQKPSRDICQRGTSLTIQCQVDSQVTMMFWYRQQPGQSLTLIATANQGSEATYESGFVIDKFPISRPNLTFSTLTVSNMSPEDSSIYLCSGHRDAVEAFFGQGTRLTVV.

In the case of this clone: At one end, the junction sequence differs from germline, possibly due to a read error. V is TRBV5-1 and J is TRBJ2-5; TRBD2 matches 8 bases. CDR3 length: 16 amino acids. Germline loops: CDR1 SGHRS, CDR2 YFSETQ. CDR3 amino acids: CASSTGLGSQQETQYF. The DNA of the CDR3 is TGTGCCAGCAGCACGGGACTAGGGTCCCAACAAGAGACCCAGTACTTC.

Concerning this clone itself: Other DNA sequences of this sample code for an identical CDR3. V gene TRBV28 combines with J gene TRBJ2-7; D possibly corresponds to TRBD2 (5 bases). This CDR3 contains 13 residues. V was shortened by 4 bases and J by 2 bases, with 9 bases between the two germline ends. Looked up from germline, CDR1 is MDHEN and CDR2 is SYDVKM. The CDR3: CASSSPSPYEQYF. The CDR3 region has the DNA TGTGCCAGCAGTTCCCCTAGCCCCTACGAGCAGTACTTC.

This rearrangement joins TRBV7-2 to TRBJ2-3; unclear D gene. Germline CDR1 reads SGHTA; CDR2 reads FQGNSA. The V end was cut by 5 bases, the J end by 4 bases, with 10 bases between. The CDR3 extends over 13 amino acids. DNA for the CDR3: TGTGCCAGCAGCCCTCCCGCTGCAGATACGCAGTATTTT. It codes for CASSPPAADTQYF.

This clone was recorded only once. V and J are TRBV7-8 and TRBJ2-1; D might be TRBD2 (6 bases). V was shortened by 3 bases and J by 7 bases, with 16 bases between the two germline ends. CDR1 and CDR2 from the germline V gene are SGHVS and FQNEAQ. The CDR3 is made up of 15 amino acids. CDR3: CASSFTSFERNEQFF. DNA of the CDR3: TGTGCCAGCAGCTTCACTAGCTTCGAACGGAATGAGCAGTTCTTC.

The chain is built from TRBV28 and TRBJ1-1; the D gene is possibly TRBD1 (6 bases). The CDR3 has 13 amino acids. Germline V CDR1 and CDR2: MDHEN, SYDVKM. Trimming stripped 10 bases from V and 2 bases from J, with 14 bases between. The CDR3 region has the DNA TGTGCCACCCGGGGACACGTAAACACTGAAGCTTTCTTT. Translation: CATRGHVNTEAFF. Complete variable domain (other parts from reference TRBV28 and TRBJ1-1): DVKVTQSSRYLVKRTGEKVFLECVQDMDHENMFWYRQDPGLGLRLIYFSYDVKMKEKGDIPEGYSVSREKKERFSLILESASTNQTSMYLCATRGHVNTEAFFGQGTRLTVV.

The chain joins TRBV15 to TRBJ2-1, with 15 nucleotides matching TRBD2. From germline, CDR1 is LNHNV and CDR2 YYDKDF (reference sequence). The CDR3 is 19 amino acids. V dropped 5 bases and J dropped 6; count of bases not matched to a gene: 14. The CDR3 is CATSFMGTSGRREGNEQFF. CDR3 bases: TGTGCCACCAGCTTTATGGGGACTAGCGGGAGGAGGGAGGGCAATGAGCAGTTCTTC.

This CDR3 reads CASRGLPDTGELFF. The CDR3 DNA reads TGTGCCAGCAGGGGCCTACCTGACACCGGGGAGCTGTTTTTT. The genes are TRBV21-1 and TRBJ2-2; the table's D call, TRBD1, was not checked against the DNA. TRBV21-1 constitutes a pseudogene. The length of the CDR3 is 14 residues.

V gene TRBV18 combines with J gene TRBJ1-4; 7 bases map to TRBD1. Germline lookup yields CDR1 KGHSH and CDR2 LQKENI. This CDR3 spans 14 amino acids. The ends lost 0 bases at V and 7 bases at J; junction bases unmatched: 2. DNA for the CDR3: TGTGCCAGCTCACCACCAGGGGACAGTGAAAAACTGTTTTTT. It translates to CASSPPGDSEKLFF. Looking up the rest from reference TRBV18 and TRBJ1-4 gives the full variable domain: NAGVMQNPRHLVRRRGQEARLRCSPMKGHSHVYWYRQLPEEGLKFMVYLQKENIIDESGMPKERFSAEFPKEGPSILRIQQVVRGDSAAYFCASSPPGDSEKLFFGSGTQLSVL.